This T cell receptor beta chain emerged from a study of blood T cell repertoires in COVID-19. The CDR3 is made up of 14 amino acids. Germline lookup yields CDR1 MDHEN and CDR2 SYDVKM. With V trimmed by 6 bases and J by 8 bases, 12 bases remained unmatched. Sequencing was performed with immunoSEQ multiplex PCR; in TCRdb, only in-frame clones are kept and a portion is missing. This table has tens of thousands of clones, about four fifths appearing once. The sample comprised peripheral blood. The V gene is TRBV28, the J gene TRBJ1-2; 7 nucleotides line up with TRBD1. The receptor was derived from a man in his 70s with COVID-19, enrolled during active disease. The CDR3, as DNA: TGTGCCAGCAGAAATGACAGGGCTTTTCGGGGCTACACCTTC. Translated: CASRNDRAFRGYTF.